Listed below are T cell receptor beta chains from one sample, sequenced in a study of OX40 agonist ivuxolimab in advanced cancers. Libraries were prepared by immunoSEQ multiplex PCR; TCRdb keeps only in-frame clonotypes and omits some of them. The sample lists under 55,000 clones; roughly nine tenths were seen once. Sequenced material: CD4+ or CD8+ T cells sorted from blood, taken in a trial of the OX40 agonist ivuxolimab. The receptors were sampled from an adult with an advanced solid tumor such as melanoma, head and neck, liver or kidney cancer. CDR3s include the opening cysteine and the closing phenylalanine or tryptophan. The order of the fields is D gene, J gene, clone size, CDR3 length, V gene, CDR3 DNA, CDR3 protein. A D gene is named only where the DNA matches it firmly. Only some rows state a clone size, as once, few, many or a class for expanded clones.

>NA|TRBJ1-5|NA|15|TRBV10-3
TGTGCCATCAGTGAGACAAGGGGCCGCAATCAGCCCCAGCATTTT
CAISETRGRNQPQHF
>NA|TRBJ1-4|NA|15|TRBV19
TGTGCCAGTAGTATAGACGACCAAATAAATGAAAAACTGTTTTTT
CASSIDDQINEKLFF
>TRBD1|TRBJ1-5|NA|15|TRBV2
TGTGCCAGCAGGGACGACAGGGGACTTAATCAGCCCCAGCATTTT
CASRDDRGLNQPQHF
>NA|TRBJ2-2|once|16|TRBV19
TGTGCCAGTAGTATGTTTGCGGAAGCCGGGGGTGGGGAGCTGTTTTTT
CASSMFAEAGGGELFF
>TRBD2|TRBJ2-3|NA|12|TRBV28
TGTGCCAGCAACGGCGGGAGACCTACGCAGTATTTT
CASNGGRPTQYF
>TRBD1|TRBJ1-6|NA|15|TRBV11-2
TGTGCCAGCAGCCATCGGGACAGACAAAATTCACCCCTCCACTTT
CASSHRDRQNSPLHF
>TRBD1|TRBJ2-2|NA|16|TRBV18
TGTGCCAGCTCACCTCAGTGGGGACAGATGACCGGGGAGCTGTTTTTT
CASSPQWGQMTGELFF
>NA|TRBJ2-5|few|13|TRBV27
TGTGCCAGCAGTAAGGACGGTCAAGAGACCCAGTACTTC
CASSKDGQETQYF
>NA|TRBJ1-3|NA|12|TRBV11-2
TGTGCCAGCAGCTTATCCAGGGACACCATATATTTT
CASSLSRDTIYF
>NA|TRBJ1-4|NA|17|TRBV7-6
TGTGCCAGCAGCCGAGCTTTTAGTGAGGCAACTAATGAAAAACTGTTTTTT
CASSRAFSEATNEKLFF
>NA|TRBJ1-2|NA|14|TRBV5-1
TGCGCCAGCAGCCCCCCGACGGCTGGCTATGGCTACACCTTC
CASSPPTAGYGYTF
>NA|TRBJ1-5|once|18|TRBV12-2
TGTGCAAGTCGCTTAGCGTTGGGGGGGGCCGGGAGCAATCAGCCCCAGCATTTT
CASRLALGGAGSNQPQHF
>NA|TRBJ1-4|NA|17|TRBV2
TGTGCCAGCAGTGGATTCTCCCAGGCACTTAGGAATGAAAAACTGTTTTTT
CASSGFSQALRNEKLFF
>NA|TRBJ1-6|NA|11|TRBV6-5
TGTGCCAGCGCGTTAAGCGGACTTCTCCACTTT
CASALSGLLHF
>NA|TRBJ2-1|NA|14|TRBV28
TGTGCCAGCAGTTTAATGGGGGGCTACAATGAGCAGTTCTTC
CASSLMGGYNEQFF
>NA|TRBJ1-1|NA|16|TRBV11-3
TGTGCCAGCAGCTTGACAGGTGGGGGCACGAACACTGAAGCTTTCTTT
CASSLTGGGTNTEAFF
>NA|TRBJ1-1|NA|14|TRBV9
TGTGCCAGCAGCGTAACCGACTGGAACACTGAAGCTTTCTTT
CASSVTDWNTEAFF
>NA|TRBJ1-1|NA|16|TRBV6-1
TGTGCCAGCAGTGGGGAGGCTTGGCAAGCGAACACTGAAGCTTTCTTT
CASSGEAWQANTEAFF
>NA|TRBJ2-5|NA|15|TRBV5-4
TGTGCCAGCAGCTTGGGAGGTCCGGGCCAAGAGACCCAGTACTTC
CASSLGGPGQETQYF
>NA|TRBJ2-7|once|14|TRBV28
TGTGCCAGCAGTAGCCCGTTACAAGTCCTGGGGCAGTACTTC
CASSSPLQVLGQYF
>NA|TRBJ2-4|NA|12|TRBV10-2
TGCGCCAGCAAGGCAGGAGGGGACATTCAGTACTTC
CASKAGGDIQYF
>TRBD1|TRBJ2-5|once|15|TRBV5-6
TGTGCCAGCAACTTAAGGACAGGGGGCGAAGAGACCCAGTACTTC
CASNLRTGGEETQYF
>NA|TRBJ2-3|NA|16|TRBV5-4
TGTGCCAGCAGCCCTCAACAGGGCACCCGAGCAGATACGCAGTATTTT
CASSPQQGTRADTQYF
>NA|TRBJ1-5|NA|13|TRBV6-6
TGTGCCAGCAGCTGGTCGGGAAATCAGCCCCAGCATTTT
CASSWSGNQPQHF
>NA|TRBJ1-1|NA|13|TRBV12-5
TGTGCTAGTGGCCGATCAGGGGTGGCTGAAGCTTTCTTT
CASGRSGVAEAFF
>TRBD1|TRBJ1-1|NA|16|TRBV27
TGTGCCAGCGTCCTTCGACAGGGGCGTACGGGGACTGAAGCTTTCTTT
CASVLRQGRTGTEAFF
>NA|TRBJ1-1|NA|13|TRBV18
TGTGCCAGCTCACCAAACCCCAGCGCTGAAGCTTTCTTT
CASSPNPSAEAFF
>TRBD1|TRBJ2-1|NA|16|TRBV11-3
TGTGCCAGCAGCTCGTCCGGGACAGGTGGAGGCAATGAGCAGTTCTTC
CASSSSGTGGGNEQFF
>NA|TRBJ1-2|NA|16|TRBV2
TGTGCCAGCAGTGAAGAGCCCCGTCCTCGGCACTATGGCTACACCTTC
CASSEEPRPRHYGYTF
>NA|TRBJ1-1|NA|14|TRBV6-6
TGTGCCAGCAGCTCGCCGTGGGGGGCGGTTGAAGCTTTCTTT
CASSSPWGAVEAFF
>NA|TRBJ1-6|NA|15|TRBV30
TGTGCCTGGACCTGGACAGATCTTAGTAATTCACCCCTCCACTTT
CAWTWTDLSNSPLHF
>NA|TRBJ1-1|NA|13|TRBV5-5
TGTGCCAGCAGCCCAACGACATTGTCTGAAGCTTTCTTT
CASSPTTLSEAFF
>TRBD1|TRBJ2-7|NA|16|TRBV6-6
TGTGCCAGCAGTTACTCGACGGGACAGGGGATGTACGAGCAGTACTTC
CASSYSTGQGMYEQYF
>NA|TRBJ2-2|NA|15|TRBV19
TGTGCCAGTAAGGGGGATCCACCGGCGAGGGGGGAGCTGTTTTTT
CASKGDPPARGELFF
>TRBD1|TRBJ1-1|NA|15|TRBV5-1
TGCGCCAGCAGCTCCTGGACAGGGGTGGCCACTGAAGCTTTCTTT
CASSSWTGVATEAFF
>NA|TRBJ1-1|NA|13|TRBV5-1
TGCGCCAGCACCGTTATCCCCGACACTGAAGCTTTCTTT
CASTVIPDTEAFF
>NA|TRBJ2-3|NA|14|TRBV28
TGTGCCAGCAGTTTATCGCTCAGCACAGATACGCAGTATTTT
CASSLSLSTDTQYF
>NA|TRBJ2-2|NA|14|TRBV28
TGTGCCAGCACCCCGGGACAGAACACCGGGGAGCTGTTTTTT
CASTPGQNTGELFF
>NA|TRBJ2-3|NA|15|TRBV7-9
TGTGCCAGCAGCTTTTTCCCTAGCAAGGCAGATACGCAGTATTTT
CASSFFPSKADTQYF
>TRBD2|TRBJ2-7|NA|15|TRBV7-9
TGTGCCAGCAGCTATCTAGCGGGGGGGCTCCACGAGCAGTACTTC
CASSYLAGGLHEQYF
>TRBD1|TRBJ2-1|NA|16|TRBV18
TGTGCCAGCTCACCCGCGGGACAGGGTTGGGGCAATGAGCAGTTCTTC
CASSPAGQGWGNEQFF
>NA|TRBJ2-1|NA|14|TRBV5-1
TGCGCCAGCAGCTCGGGGACAAATGAGAATGAGCAGTTCTTC
CASSSGTNENEQFF
>TRBD2|TRBJ2-2|NA|15|TRBV5-6
TGTGCCAGCAGCCGGACTAGCGGAGCCACCGGGGAGCTGTTTTTT
CASSRTSGATGELFF
>NA|TRBJ2-5|NA|13|TRBV4-1
TGCGCCAGCAGCAAACCCAACCAGGAGACCCAGTACTTC
CASSKPNQETQYF
>TRBD2|TRBJ2-3|few|15|TRBV6-6
TGTGCCAGCAGTAAGCGGGGGGCGGATACAGATACGCAGTATTTT
CASSKRGADTDTQYF
>TRBD2|TRBJ2-1|NA|19|TRBV6-1
TGTGCCAGCAGTGCCGAGCCCCCCGGGACTAGCGGGGGTTACAATGAGCAGTTCTTC
CASSAEPPGTSGGYNEQFF
>TRBD2|TRBJ2-3|NA|16|TRBV5-1
TGCGCCAGCAGCTTGGCGGGACTAGCGGGGGAAGATACGCAGTATTTT
CASSLAGLAGEDTQYF
>TRBD1|TRBJ1-3|NA|15|TRBV10-2
TGCGCCAGCACCCCCGGGACAGCCTCTGGAAACACCATATATTTT
CASTPGTASGNTIYF
>NA|TRBJ2-7|NA|13|TRBV27
TGTGCCAGCAGTCGAAAAGACAGAACCGAGCAGTACTTC
CASSRKDRTEQYF
>NA|TRBJ1-2|NA|14|TRBV6-1
TGTGCCAGCAGTTGGCGGACAGCTCCCTATGGCTACACCTTC
CASSWRTAPYGYTF